This entry describes one T cell receptor beta chain. V lost 1 base to trimming and J lost 7 bases; unmatched junction nucleotides: 7. From germline, CDR1 is SGHNT and CDR2 YENEEA. CDR3 length equals 15 residues. The method was immunoSEQ multiplex PCR; TCRdb's version includes in-frame clones alone and lacks a portion of them. The sample contains approximately 190,000 clones, 65% to 85% of which appear only once. This entry comes from a study of blood T cell repertoires in COVID-19. Study as a whole: Sites across the United States, Italy and Spain contributed samples from acute and convalescent COVID-19.

The source is a man in his 60s with active or convalescent COVID-19. Material for sequencing was peripheral blood. The chain is built from TRBV11-3 and TRBJ2-1, with TRBD2 identical over 7 bases. The chain's CDR3 is CASSLVAGAANEQFF. The CDR3 nucleotides read TGTGCCAGCAGCTTAGTTGCGGGAGCGGCAAATGAGCAGTTCTTC.